This entry features one T cell receptor (beta chain) sequence. The data originate from a study of CD8+CD57+ T cells in acquired aplastic anemia. Per the germline V gene, CDR1 is SGHTA and CDR2 is FQGNSA. The CDR3 sequence is 15 residues long. Germline trimming cut 5 bases from V and 8 bases from J; bases unmatched to any gene: 11. Researchers used genomic DNA as the template to profile TCR beta VDJ and CDR3. TCRdb reprocessed the reads with MiXCR, giving one entry per CDR3 protein. The sample shows roughly 300,000 distinct CDR3 sequences, 55% to 65% of them seen only once. Sequenced sample: sorted CD4+, CD8+, or CD8+CD57+ T cells (not recorded which) from PBMCs. This sequence was found in a human donor with severe aplastic anemia or a healthy control (not recorded which). The V gene is TRBV7-2, the J gene TRBJ2-7; 11 bases match TRBD2. The CDR3 DNA follows: TGTGCCAGCAGCCTACTAGCGGGAGATTTGGGGAAGCAGTACTTC. Translation gives CASSLLAGDLGKQYF. The full variable domain, completed using reference TRBV7-2 and TRBJ2-7, is GAGVSQSPSNKVTEKGKDVELRCDPISGHTALYWYRQSLGQGLEFLIYFQGNSAPDKSGLPSDRFSAERTGGSVSTLTIQRTQQEDSAVYLCASSLLAGDLGKQYFGPGTRLTVT.